This entry lists 28 T cell receptor beta chains sequenced from one sample in a study of CD8 T cells in ankylosing spondylitis. Using its own MiXCR run on the 5' RACE reads, TCRdb lists one record per CDR3 protein. The table includes around 150,000 distinct CDR3 sequences, approximately 7.4% detected once. Input material: blood, either unsorted or a sorted T cell fraction (not recorded which). All receptors come from a female donor with ankylosing spondylitis or in good health (not recorded which).

This clonotype was found many times. The rearrangement uses TRBV6-5 and TRBJ1-1; D remains ambiguous. This CDR3 has 13 residues. V was cut by 4 bases and J by 7 bases, with 13 bases left in between. CDR1 is MNHEY and CDR2 is SVGAGI in the germline V gene. As DNA, the CDR3 is TGTGCCAGCAGTTCGTGGGAGGCGATTGAAGCTTTCTTT. It yields the protein CASSSWEAIEAFF.

The sample holds many counts of this clonotype. The V gene is TRBV20-1, the J gene TRBJ2-3; no clear D gene. V lost 1 base to trimming and J lost 4 bases, with 3 bases between them. Germline V gene lookup returns CDR1 DFQATT and CDR2 SNEGSKA (reference sequence). The CDR3 totals 11 residues. CDR3 sequence: CSARVADTQYF. In nucleotides, the CDR3 is TGCAGTGCTAGAGTAGCAGATACGCAGTATTTT.

This clonotype was recorded at least ten times. V usage is TRBV29-1 and J usage is TRBJ2-7; D tentatively fits TRBD1 or TRBD2 (5 bases each). Germline values: CDR1 SQVTM, CDR2 ANQGSEA. This CDR3 region has 14 residues. Deletions cut 5 bases from V and 3 bases from J, with 17 bases between. The CDR3 loop reads CSVSRDDRYYEQYF. The CDR3 bases are TGCAGCGTTTCCCGGGACGACCGGTACTACGAGCAGTACTTC.

This clonotype has a count of ten or more. The CDR3 DNA reads as TGCGCCAGCAGCGTGGATACGTCCGCCCCTGAGACCCAGTACTTC. Amino acid sequence: CASSVDTSAPETQYF. This sequence joins TRBV5-1 and TRBJ2-5; D gene ambiguous. V was clipped by 4 bases and J by 5 bases, with 18 bases between them. Germline V CDR1 and CDR2: SGHRS, YFSETQ. The CDR3 has 15 amino acids.

This clonotype has a count of ten or more. DNA for the CDR3: TGCAGCGCCCTGACAGGGGTCGGGCAGTTCTTC. The encoded protein is CSALTGVGQFF. The rearrangement joins TRBV29-1 to TRBJ2-1; 8 bases are shared with TRBD1. The V gene end was trimmed by 7 bases and the J gene end by 12 bases; junction bases not matched to a gene: 8. Germline values: CDR1 SQVTM, CDR2 ANQGSEA. The CDR3 consists of 11 residues.

This clonotype was counted many times. This chain links TRBV20-1 with TRBJ2-2; D remains unclear. Germline V gene lookup returns CDR1 DFQATT and CDR2 SNEGSKA (reference sequence). The CDR3 has 11 residues. V was shortened by 6 bases and J by 2 bases, with 4 bases between the two germline ends. The DNA of the CDR3 is TGCAGTGCAACTAACACCGGGGAGCTGTTTTTT. Translating gives CSATNTGELFF.

The sample holds a few counts of this clonotype. The J gene is TRBJ2-3, the V gene TRBV30; 8 nucleotides align to TRBD2. The CDR3 has 16 residues. With 1 base clipped from V and 4 bases from J, the junction kept 10 bases outside the gene matches. The germline CDR1 and CDR2 sequences are GTSNPN and SVGIG (reference sequence). DNA for the CDR3: TGTGCCTGGAGTGGGTATCTGCGGGGGGCCCCAGATACGCAGTATTTT. The encoded protein is CAWSGYLRGAPDTQYF.

This clonotype appeared many times. The chain couples TRBV20-1 to TRBJ1-2, with 7 bases fitting TRBD1. The CDR3 loop spans 14 amino acids. CDR1 is DFQATT and CDR2 is SNEGSKA in the germline V gene (reference sequence). The V segment lost 2 bases and the J segment 3 bases; nucleotides outside the gene matches: 6. Written as DNA, the CDR3 is TGCAGTGCTAGACTCAGGGGGTTTCACTATGGCTACACCTTC. The encoded protein is CSARLRGFHYGYTF.

This clonotype has at least ten counts. This chain connects TRBV12-3 or TRBV12-4 to TRBJ1-3; the D gene is possibly TRBD1 (5 bases). This CDR3 contains 16 residues. The V end lost 3 bases, the J end lost 3 bases, and 15 bases lay between the germline ends. The CDR3 DNA reads as TGTGCCAGCAGTTTGGGACCAGGGACGGATGGAAACACCATATATTTT. It encodes CASSLGPGTDGNTIYF.

This clonotype was recorded many times. V gene TRBV4-1 combines with J gene TRBJ2-2; D may be TRBD1 (6 bases). The CDR3 consists of 17 residues. In germline, CDR1 is MGHRA, CDR2 YSYEKL. V dropped 2 bases and J dropped 7 bases, with 20 bases sitting between them. The CDR3 sequence is CASSQLIQGSYSGELFF. DNA for the CDR3: TGCGCCAGCAGCCAATTAATCCAGGGGAGTTATAGCGGGGAGCTGTTTTTT.

This clonotype occurred many times. The chain couples TRBV4-3 to TRBJ1-2; 9 bases align to TRBD1. CDR1 and CDR2 from the germline V gene are LGHNA and YSLEER. This CDR3 contains 13 residues. Germline trimming cut 4 bases from V and 5 bases from J; bases unmatched to any gene: 2. CDR3 DNA sequence: TGCGCCAGCAGCCGGGACAGGGCGTATGGCTACACCTTC. Residues: CASSRDRAYGYTF.

This clonotype was counted at least ten times. The CDR3 sequence is CASSRDSYTGELFF. DNA for the CDR3: TGTGCCAGCAGTCGGGACTCTTACACCGGGGAGCTGTTTTTT. This chain uses TRBV12-3 or TRBV12-4 with TRBJ2-2; TRBD2 might be the D (6 bases). The CDR3 totals 14 residues. Between the trimmed V and J ends, which lost 5 bases and 3 bases, there was a span of 10 bases.

This clonotype was picked up many times. The rearrangement uses TRBV27 and TRBJ2-2; D is unclear. V shed 5 bases and J shed 2 bases, with 15 bases lying between them. This CDR3 contains 16 residues. Germline lookup yields CDR1 MNHEY and CDR2 SMNVEV (reference sequence). The CDR3 loop is CASSATLLANTGELFF. CDR3 in DNA: TGTGCCAGCAGTGCAACCCTTTTAGCTAACACCGGGGAGCTGTTTTTT.

This clonotype came up many times. The rearrangement uses TRBV20-1 and TRBJ2-1; 9 nucleotides line up with TRBD1. V shed 6 bases, J shed 4 bases, and the junction held 7 bases outside the gene matches. CDR1 is DFQATT, CDR2 SNEGSKA, per germline (reference sequence). The CDR3 spans 14 residues. The CDR3 spells CSAGTGTVYNEQFF. The CDR3 coding sequence is TGCAGTGCCGGGACAGGGACGGTTTACAATGAGCAGTTCTTC.

Many counts were recorded for this clonotype. This rearrangement joins TRBV20-1 to TRBJ1-5; D ambiguous. This CDR3 is built from 15 residues. Per the germline V gene, CDR1 is DFQATT and CDR2 is SNEGSKA (reference sequence). Trimming left V 1 base short and J 0 bases short, with 10 bases between. In nucleotides, the CDR3 is TGCAGTGCTAGAGGACCCCTAAATAGCAATCAGCCCCAGCATTTT. Its translation is CSARGPLNSNQPQHF.

This clonotype has ten or more counts. The chain joins TRBV3-1 to TRBJ1-2, with 8 bases identical to TRBD1. The germline V gene has CDR1 LGHDT and CDR2 YNNKEL (reference sequence). Trimming cost V 6 bases and J 0 bases; bases outside gene matches: 6. This CDR3 is built from 15 residues. CDR3 region: CASSLGQGANYGYTF. CDR3 coding DNA: TGTGCCAGCAGTCTAGGACAGGGAGCTAACTATGGCTACACCTTC.

The table lists this clonotype with a few counts. The rearrangement links TRBV28 to TRBJ1-6; 11 nucleotides agree with TRBD1. V gave up 6 bases and J gave up 10 bases; unmatched junction bases: 8. Germline CDR1 and CDR2: MDHEN and SYDVKM. CDR3 length: 15 amino acids. The CDR3 spells CASRPRTGGGSPLHF. The CDR3 nucleotides are TGTGCCAGCAGGCCCCGGACAGGGGGCGGCTCACCCCTCCACTTT.

The rearrangement joins TRBV14 to TRBJ2-5, with D hard to call. The V and J ends lost 4 bases and 4 bases respectively, with 10 bases between them. Germline CDR1 is SGHDN and CDR2 is FVKESK. This CDR3 region has 13 residues. CDR3 loop: CASSLSRRETQYF. CDR3 DNA: TGTGCCAGCAGCCTGTCACGACGAGAGACCCAGTACTTC.

In its sample, this clonotype was seen many times. V gene TRBV5-1 combines with J gene TRBJ1-2; D is unresolved. V gave up 0 bases and J gave up 2 bases, with 11 bases separating them. CDR3 size: 15 residues. Germline V gene lookup returns CDR1 SGHRS and CDR2 YFSETQ. As DNA, the CDR3 is TGCGCCAGCAGCTTGGACCCGGTGGAAAACTATGGCTACACCTTC. Its protein is CASSLDPVENYGYTF.

This clonotype was picked up many times. The CDR3 reads CAWSRAGRRFQETQYF. In nucleotides, the CDR3 is TGTGCCTGGAGTCGTGCAGGCCGGAGGTTCCAAGAGACCCAGTACTTC. The chain combines TRBV30 with TRBJ2-5, with D maybe TRBD2 (5 bases). Germline loops: CDR1 GTSNPN, CDR2 SVGIG (reference sequence). The ends were cut back, 2 bases at V and 1 base at J, with 17 bases in the middle. CDR3 length: 16 amino acids.

This clonotype was counted many times. The genes are TRBV9 and TRBJ2-3; D might be TRBD2 (7 bases). Germline V gives CDR1 SGDLS, CDR2 YYNGEE. Deletions cut 4 bases from V and 5 bases from J, with 20 bases between. The CDR3 spans 16 residues. This CDR3 reads CASSPRWGGALDTQYF. In DNA, the CDR3 is TGTGCCAGCAGCCCCCGTTGGGGGGGGGCCCTAGATACGCAGTATTTT.

This clonotype turned up a few times. V gene TRBV9 combines with J gene TRBJ1-1; D is undetermined. The V gene lost 0 bases and the J gene lost 1 base, with 7 bases spanning the gap. The CDR3 has 14 residues. Germline lookup yields CDR1 SGDLS and CDR2 YYNGEE. CDR3 loop: CASSVAAGNTEAFF. For the CDR3, the DNA is TGTGCCAGCAGCGTAGCGGCAGGGAACACTGAAGCTTTCTTT. The whole variable domain, filled in from reference TRBV9 and TRBJ1-1, reads DSGVTQTPKHLITATGQRVTLRCSPRSGDLSVYWYQQSLDQGLQFLIQYYNGEERAKGNILERFSAQQFPDLHSELNLSSLELGDSALYFCASSVAAGNTEAFFGQGTRLTVV.

The table lists this clonotype with many counts. The CDR3 here is CASSQGQGGHGEQYF. The CDR3 DNA sequence: TGTGCCAGCAGTCAGGGACAGGGAGGACACGGGGAGCAGTACTTC. The V call is TRBV6-1, the J call TRBJ2-7; 9 bases are a match to TRBD1. The V gene end was trimmed by 5 bases and the J gene end by 7 bases; junction bases not matched to a gene: 12. Germline lookup yields CDR1 MNHNS and CDR2 SASEGT. The CDR3 is made up of 15 amino acids.

This clonotype came up many times. In DNA, the CDR3 is TGTGCCACCTACGGGGGTGGGGCGCAGTATTTT. Its translation is CATYGGGAQYF. V gene TRBV11-2 combines with J gene TRBJ2-3; a possible D gene is TRBD2 (6 bases). This CDR3 has 11 residues. Germline V gene sequence: CDR1 SGHAT, CDR2 FQNNGV. Trimming pared 10 bases from V and 10 bases from J, leaving 15 bases between.

This clonotype showed up many times. The chain is built from TRBV28 and TRBJ1-5; perhaps TRBD1 as D (5 bases). Trimming removed 2 bases from V and 7 bases from J, with 18 bases in between. Germline CDR1 and CDR2: MDHEN and SYDVKM. The CDR3 is 16 residues long. This CDR3 is CASSLRGVGPFQPQHF. Written as DNA, the CDR3 is TGTGCCAGCAGTTTAAGAGGGGTGGGGCCCTTCCAGCCCCAGCATTTT.

Many counts were recorded for this clonotype. The chain links TRBV7-2 to TRBJ1-2, with D maybe TRBD1 (6 bases). CDR3 length: 12 residues. V dropped 5 bases and J dropped 9 bases, with 13 bases sitting between them. Germline CDR1 SGHTA, CDR2 FQGNSA. The DNA of the CDR3 is TGTGCCAGCAGCGGCGACAGGAGTCGCTACACCTTC. Protein: CASSGDRSRYTF.

This clonotype was seen at least ten times. The rearrangement joins TRBV5-1 to TRBJ1-3; a weak D match, TRBD1 (6 bases). The CDR3 totals 14 residues. Trimming stripped 4 bases from V and 8 bases from J, with 16 bases between. Germline CDR1 is SGHRS and CDR2 is YFSETQ. The CDR3 sequence: CASSPGARGDTIYF. CDR3 DNA: TGCGCCAGCAGCCCGGGGGCCCGGGGAGACACCATATATTTT.

This clonotype was counted at least ten times. The chain has TRBV5-1 and TRBJ2-7; weak D call: TRBD1 (6 bases). The germline gives CDR1 SGHRS, CDR2 YFSETQ. This CDR3 has 16 residues. V was clipped by 4 bases and J by 2 bases, with 19 bases between them. In nucleotides, the CDR3 is TGCGCCAGCAGCCTTACTACGGACAGCGTACCCTACGAGCAGTACTTC. Its translation: CASSLTTDSVPYEQYF. The full variable domain, completed using reference TRBV5-1 and TRBJ2-7, is KAGVTQTPRYLIKTRGQQVTLSCSPISGHRSVSWYQQTPGQGLQFLFEYFSETQRNKGNFPGRFSGRQFSNSRSEMNVSTLELGDSALYLCASSLTTDSVPYEQYFGPGTRLTVT.